This T cell receptor beta chain came from a study of blood T cell repertoires in COVID-19. Study as a whole: Acute and convalescent COVID-19 specimens originated in the United States, Italy and Spain. PBMCs, B-cell-depleted T cells, or T cells provided the cDNA or gDNA that made up the material.

This CDR3 is 14 amino acids long. V gave up 3 bases and J gave up 4 bases, with 9 bases separating them. Per germline, CDR1 WNHNN and CDR2 SYGVQD (reference sequence). Original handling: How many nucleated cells were present was estimated from reference gene primer amplification. The data were produced by immunoSEQ multiplex PCR, yet TCRdb's version contains in-frame clones alone and is incomplete. V, J and clone size reflect that table, while D and trimming were determined from the DNA. The table includes hundreds of thousands of clones, more than 80% detected once. The chain is built from TRBV10-1 and TRBJ2-2; the D gene is possibly TRBD1 (5 bases). Sample: peripheral blood. The receptor was isolated from a woman aged 18-29 years with acute or convalescent COVID-19. In DNA form, the CDR3 reads TGCGCCAGCAGTGATGTAGGGGCCACCGGGGAGCTGTTTTTT. Translation: CASSDVGATGELFF.